The rows below give T cell receptor beta chains drawn from one sample of a study of blood T cell repertoires in COVID-19. Sequenced by immunoSEQ multiplex PCR; TCRdb stores in-frame clones only, minus some. The sample yields 150,000 to 200,000 clones, about 85% seen once. Sequencing was performed on peripheral blood. Receptors originate from a human donor with acute or convalescent COVID-19. The donor label of this sample is uncertain. Both conserved end residues are part of each CDR3. A D gene is named only where the DNA matches it firmly. Clone size, where shown, is once, few, many, or a class for clones that have expanded.

TRBV7-2	TRBJ2-6	.	.	TGTGCCAGCAAACAGAGGGCGACCAGCTCTGGGGCCAACGTCCTGACTTTC	CASKQRATSSGANVLTF
TRBV4-2	TRBJ1-1	few	TRBD1	TGTGCCAGCAGCCTCAGCAGGGGGCAGGCTTTCTTT	CASSLSRGQAFF
TRBV28	TRBJ1-6	.	.	TGTGCCAGCAGTTTACGGGGGAGGGGTAATTCACCCCTCCACTTT	CASSLRGRGNSPLHF
TRBV5-1	TRBJ2-1	.	.	TGCGCCAGCAAGTTGGAGGCCTCCTACAATGAGCAGTTCTTC	CASKLEASYNEQFF
TRBV7-3	TRBJ2-5	.	TRBD2	TGTGCCAGCAGCTTAACCCCCAGCGGGGGGTCGGAGACCCAGTACTTC	CASSLTPSGGSETQYF
TRBV5-6	TRBJ2-7	.	TRBD1	TGTGCCAGCAGCCGGGCTGGAGGACAGGACGGCTACGAGCAGTACTTC	CASSRAGGQDGYEQYF
TRBV21-1	TRBJ1-6	.	.	TGTGCCAGTAACCGACAGGCCAATAATTCACCCCTCCACTTT	CASNRQANNSPLHF
TRBV4-2	TRBJ2-5	.	TRBD2	TGTGCCAGCAGAGGAAGCGGGGGGCCGGGGGAGACCCAGTACTTC	CASRGSGGPGETQYF
TRBV5-5	TRBJ1-2	few	.	TGTGCCAGCAGCTTGACAGGGATGCGTGGCTATGGCTACACCTTC	CASSLTGMRGYGYTF
TRBV28	TRBJ2-5	.	.	TGTGCCAGCCGCGGGCTAGCGCCAGAGACCCAGTACTTC	CASRGLAPETQYF
TRBV7-9	TRBJ1-4	once	.	TGTGCCAGCAGCTTATCAGGTAGTGGTGAAAAACTGTTTTTT	CASSLSGSGEKLFF
TRBV7-3	TRBJ1-2	.	TRBD1	TGTGCCAGCCCCCCGCCCGGGACAGGGGTTGGCTACACCTTC	CASPPPGTGVGYTF
TRBV28	TRBJ1-2	.	TRBD1	TGTGCCAGCAGCTACAGGGGGCGGGATGGCTACACCTTC	CASSYRGRDGYTF
TRBV15	TRBJ2-1	.	TRBD2	TGTGCCACCAGCAGATTCCGGGAGGCAGCCTACAATGAGCAGTTCTTC	CATSRFREAAYNEQFF
TRBV19	TRBJ1-2	.	TRBD1	TGTGCCAGTAGTATAGGCGGGACAGGGGGCCATGGCTACACCTTC	CASSIGGTGGHGYTF
TRBV28	TRBJ1-5	few	.	TGTGCCAGCATCGACTACGTCGGGCCCCAGCATTTT	CASIDYVGPQHF
TRBV11-3	TRBJ1-1	.	.	TGTGCCAGCAGCTTAGGGTCCGCAGGGAACACTGAAGCTTTCTTT	CASSLGSAGNTEAFF
TRBV7-9	TRBJ1-1	.	.	TGTGCCAGCAGCTTAGCGGGAAACAGGGCTGAAGCTTTCTTT	CASSLAGNRAEAFF
TRBV4-2	TRBJ1-6	.	TRBD1	TGTGCCAGCAGCCAAGAGCTCCGGACAGGGCAGAGGTCCTATAATTCACCCCTCCACTTT	CASSQELRTGQRSYNSPLHF
TRBV7-3	TRBJ2-3	.	TRBD2	TGTGCCAGCAGCTCAGGACTAGCGGGGGGGATTTCAGATACGCAGTATTTT	CASSSGLAGGISDTQYF
TRBV10-2	TRBJ2-7	.	.	TGCGCCAGCAGTGAACTGTACGAGCAGTACTTC	CASSELYEQYF
TRBV6-5	TRBJ1-1	.	.	TGTGCCAGCAACAGGCAGGGCGGCACTGAAGCTTTCTTT	CASNRQGGTEAFF
TRBV4-2	TRBJ2-1	.	TRBD2	TGTGCCAGCAGCCAAGATCGACTAGCGGTCTACAATGAGCAGTTCTTC	CASSQDRLAVYNEQFF
TRBV10-3	TRBJ1-5	.	.	TGTGCCATCAGTGAGTCAGGGCTAGCTGGTCAGCCCCAGCATTTT	CAISESGLAGQPQHF
TRBV5-5	TRBJ2-7	.	.	TGTGCCAGCAGCTTGCAGGGGCCCTACGAGCAGTACTTC	CASSLQGPYEQYF
TRBV7-6	TRBJ2-2	few	.	TGTGCCAGCAGCCATAGCGCTGCGAACACCGGGGAGCTGTTTTTT	CASSHSAANTGELFF
TRBV7-6	TRBJ2-6	.	.	TGTGCCAGCAGCTTAACAACCTCTGGGGCCAACGTCCTGACTTTC	CASSLTTSGANVLTF
TRBV7-2	TRBJ1-2	.	.	TGTGCCAGCAGCATCACAGGGTCGCCTGGCTACACCTTC	CASSITGSPGYTF
TRBV16	TRBJ1-1	.	.	TGTGCCAGCAGCCAAAGGGGAGGTCCGCGCACTGAAGCTTTCTTT	CASSQRGGPRTEAFF
TRBV5-4	TRBJ1-4	.	TRBD1	TGTGCCAGCAGCCTCCAGGGGGCAGGTGAAAAACTGTTTTTT	CASSLQGAGEKLFF
TRBV28	TRBJ2-7	.	TRBD1	TGTGCCAGCAGTTTTGGGACAGCTCACTTGCAGTACTTC	CASSFGTAHLQYF
TRBV2	TRBJ2-1	.	TRBD2	TGTGCCACCCGACTAGCAACGAATGAGCAGTTCTTC	CATRLATNEQFF
TRBV5-4	TRBJ1-1	few	.	TGTGCCAGCAGCTTGACTGGGGGGTCTGAAGCTTTCTTT	CASSLTGGSEAFF
TRBV9	TRBJ2-2	.	.	TGTGCCAGCAGCCCTCTTCGAGGGCCCGGGGAGCTGTTTTTT	CASSPLRGPGELFF
TRBV4-3	TRBJ2-1	.	TRBD1	TGCGCCAGCAGCCAAGAGCGACAGGGAGCTTACAATGAGCAGTTCTTC	CASSQERQGAYNEQFF
TRBV4-1	TRBJ1-5	.	TRBD1	TGCGCCAGCAGCCAGGTCTGGACAGGGAGACGTAGCAATCAGCCCCAGCATTTT	CASSQVWTGRRSNQPQHF
TRBV5-1	TRBJ2-3	.	TRBD2	TGCGCCAGCAGCTTGGCGTCTAGCGGGGGGGCCACAGATACGCAGTATTTT	CASSLASSGGATDTQYF
TRBV3-1/TRBV3-2	TRBJ2-5	.	.	TGTGCCAGCAGCCAACCGGGACAAGAGACCCAGTACTTC	CASSQPGQETQYF
TRBV5-5	TRBJ1-2	.	TRBD1	TGTGCCAGCAGCCCACTCGACAGGGTTCCTTATGGCTACACCTTC	CASSPLDRVPYGYTF
TRBV19	TRBJ1-3	.	TRBD1	TGTGCCAGTATGACAGGGGGTAGAAACACCATATATTTT	CASMTGGRNTIYF
TRBV19	TRBJ1-5	.	.	TGTGCCGTCGCAGGGCGAAACAGATCAAACATCTATAGCAATCAGCCCCAGCATTTT	CAVAGRNRSNIYSNQPQHF
TRBV18	TRBJ2-7	.	.	TGTGCCAGCTCTACCGGGACATCCTCCTACGAGCAGTACTTC	CASSTGTSSYEQYF
TRBV19	TRBJ2-7	.	TRBD1	TGTGCCAGTAGTATACGACAGGGTACCCCCTACGAGCAGTACTTC	CASSIRQGTPYEQYF
TRBV6-5	TRBJ2-7	.	TRBD1	TGTGCCAGCAGTTACTCGGTGGGGACAGGCGAGCAGTACTTC	CASSYSVGTGEQYF
TRBV4-1	TRBJ1-2	.	.	TGCGCCAGCAGCCCCTCCGTGTATTTGAAGGACATGTATGGCTACACCTTC	CASSPSVYLKDMYGYTF
TRBV5-1	TRBJ1-1	.	.	TGCGCCAGCAGCTCGGGGGGCTATGACACTGAAGCTTTCTTT	CASSSGGYDTEAFF
TRBV21-1	TRBJ2-6	.	.	TGTGCCAGCAGCTCCCGCCCCGGGAGGAGCTCTGGGGCCAACGTCCTGACTTTC	CASSSRPGRSSGANVLTF
TRBV20-1	TRBJ1-2	.	TRBD1	TGCAGTGCTAGTCAAAACAGGGGGCATAGAGGCTACACCTTC	CSASQNRGHRGYTF
TRBV15	TRBJ1-5	.	.	TGTGCCACCAGCAGAGACAGGGTTTTGGGTCAGCCCCAGCATTTT	CATSRDRVLGQPQHF
TRBV5-6	TRBJ2-7	once	.	TGTGCCAGCAGCTTGGTACGGGGGTCACTCTACGAGCAGTACTTC	CASSLVRGSLYEQYF
TRBV7-9	TRBJ2-7	.	.	TGTGCCAGCAGCTTAGAAGTAGTCGAGCAGTACTTC	CASSLEVVEQYF
TRBV6-2/TRBV6-3	TRBJ2-1	.	TRBD2	TGTGCCAGCAGTCGCGGACTAGCGGTCTACAATGAGCAGTTCTTC	CASSRGLAVYNEQFF
TRBV7-2	TRBJ1-4	once	.	TGTGCCAGCAGCTTATTGGACAATAATGAAAAACTGTTTTTT	CASSLLDNNEKLFF
TRBV21-1	TRBJ2-1	.	.	TGTGCCAGCAGCAAAGCATGGCTAGCGGGGACTAGCTACAATGAGCAGTTCTTC	CASSKAWLAGTSYNEQFF
TRBV9	TRBJ1-5	.	.	TGTGCCAGCAGCCCCGAGGGTAGCAGCAATCAGCCCCAGCATTTT	CASSPEGSSNQPQHF
TRBV19	TRBJ2-5	.	TRBD2	TGTGCCAGTAGTATAGTTTTAGAGCGGGGGTATGGAGAGACCCAGTACTTC	CASSIVLERGYGETQYF
TRBV30	TRBJ2-2	.	TRBD1	TGTGCCTGGAGTAAGCCCGGGACAGGGTACACCGGGGAGCTGTTTTTT	CAWSKPGTGYTGELFF
TRBV5-5	TRBJ1-6	.	.	TGTGCCAGCAGCTTGGCCGGGTGGTCCAATTCACCCCTCCACTTT	CASSLAGWSNSPLHF
TRBV19	TRBJ2-1	once	TRBD2	TGTGCCAGTGAGGACGGGGGGGGCAAGGATGAGCAGTTCTTC	CASEDGGGKDEQFF